The 31 T cell receptor beta chains presented below share a single source sample, sequenced in a study of radiotherapy plus CTLA-4 blockade in lung cancer. Repertoires were generated with immunoSEQ multiplex PCR, while TCRdb's copy carries only in-frame clones and drops some. The sample has 45,000 to 75,000 clones, 77% seen once. The sequencing used peripheral blood, collected from a patient treated with radiotherapy plus ipilimumab. These receptors were taken from a human donor with non-small cell lung cancer who had a partial response to radiotherapy plus ipilimumab.

The genes are TRBV2 and TRBJ2-2; D unclear. The germline V gene has CDR1 SNHLY and CDR2 FYNNEI. There are 14 residues in the CDR3. Trimming removed 6 bases at V and 2 bases at J, with 10 bases between. CDR3 bases: TGTGCCAGCAGGCCAGGCCCAAACACCGGGGAGCTGTTTTTT. Residues: CASRPGPNTGELFF.

CDR3 DNA: TGTGCCAGCAGCCTCCCCGGGGAGGGCACTGAAGCTTTCTTT. The encoded protein is CASSLPGEGTEAFF. This rearrangement joins TRBV5-6 to TRBJ1-1; D ambiguous. The CDR3 contains 14 residues. CDR1 and CDR2 (germline): SGHDT, YYEEEE. Trimming removed 4 bases at V and 4 bases at J, with 14 bases between.

This clone has a single count. The chain uses TRBV29-1 and TRBJ2-7; 11 bases align to TRBD1. This CDR3 is 13 amino acids long. CDR1 and CDR2 from the germline V gene are SQVTM and ANQGSEA. Unmatched junction bases numbered 5, after V lost 6 bases and J lost 4 bases. Here the CDR3 reads CSVRTGGGYEQYF. The CDR3 coding sequence is TGCAGCGTGCGGACAGGGGGCGGTTACGAGCAGTACTTC.

The chain carries TRBV19 and TRBJ1-5; D remains ambiguous. Germline V gives CDR1 LNHDA, CDR2 SQIVND (reference sequence). V lost 7 bases to trimming and J lost 0 bases, with 10 bases between them. The CDR3 extends over 14 amino acids. Written as DNA, the CDR3 is TGTGCCAGTAAGGGAGTTGGTAGCAATCAGCCCCAGCATTTT. Residues: CASKGVGSNQPQHF.

V and J are TRBV5-1 and TRBJ2-7, with TRBD1 matching over 12 bases. The trim removed 2 bases at V and 6 bases at J, leaving 12 bases unmatched. Germline V gene lookup returns CDR1 SGHRS and CDR2 YFSETQ. This CDR3 spans 17 amino acids. The DNA for the CDR3 is TGCGCCAGCAGCTTTTCAGGTCCGGGGGACAGGGGGCGCGAGCAGTACTTC. This encodes CASSFSGPGDRGREQYF. The whole variable domain, remainder taken from reference TRBV5-1 and TRBJ2-7, is KAGVTQTPRYLIKTRGQQVTLSCSPISGHRSVSWYQQTPGQGLQFLFEYFSETQRNKGNFPGRFSGRQFSNSRSEMNVSTLELGDSALYLCASSFSGPGDRGREQYFGPGTRLTVT.

The V call is TRBV7-2, the J call TRBJ1-2; TRBD1 matches at 7 bases. CDR1 SGHTA and CDR2 FQGNSA come from the germline V gene. The CDR3 runs 15 residues. With V trimmed by 4 bases and J by 1 base, 6 bases remained unmatched. The CDR3 sequence: CASSSGGVGNYGYTF. The CDR3 DNA sequence: TGTGCCAGCAGCTCAGGGGGAGTGGGTAACTATGGCTACACCTTC.

Worth noting for this clone: Additional DNA sequences in this sample encode the identical CDR3. The chain is built from TRBV19 and TRBJ1-2; D not resolved. CDR3 length: 12 amino acids. V lost 9 bases, J lost 2 bases, and 10 bases lay in between. The germline gives CDR1 LNHDA, CDR2 SQIVND (reference sequence). The CDR3 nucleotides are TGTGCCAGCAGAACCGGGAACTATGGCTACACCTTC. Amino acid sequence: CASRTGNYGYTF. The variable domain in full, completed from reference TRBV19 and TRBJ1-2, reads DGGITQSPKYLFRKEGQNVTLSCEQNLNHDAMYWYRQDPGQGLRLIYYSQIVNDFQKGDIAEGYSVSREKKESFPLTVTSAQKNPTAFYLCASRTGNYGYTFGSGTRLTVV.

The V and J genes are TRBV7-3 and TRBJ2-2; D unresolved. Trimming stripped 5 bases from V and 7 bases from J, with 11 bases between. CDR1 and CDR2 (germline): SGHTA, FQGTGA. This CDR3 comprises 13 residues. The CDR3 coding sequence is TGTGCCAGCAGCCTCGTGGTCGGCGGGGAGCTGTTTTTT. Its translation is CASSLVVGGELFF.

The V gene is TRBV6-1, the J gene TRBJ1-1; D may be TRBD1 (6 bases). Germline loops: CDR1 MNHNS, CDR2 SASEGT. Trimming took 3 bases from V and 1 from J, leaving 15 bases between them. CDR3 length equals 16 residues. DNA of the CDR3: TGTGCCAGCAGTGATTCTCTGGCCAGGGGGAACACTGAAGCTTTCTTT. This codes for CASSDSLARGNTEAFF.

This chain links TRBV11-2 with TRBJ2-2; 9 positions agree with TRBD1. Germline CDR1 and CDR2: SGHAT and FQNNGV. The CDR3 spans 16 residues. Trimming cost V 3 bases and J 5 bases; bases outside gene matches: 7. The CDR3 loop reads CASSFLQGARTGELFF. The CDR3 region has the DNA TGTGCCAGCAGCTTTTTACAGGGGGCGCGAACCGGGGAGCTGTTTTTT.

The V call is TRBV18, the J call TRBJ1-3, with D hard to call. The germline V and J ends were trimmed by 3 bases and 0 bases, with 3 bases remaining between them. CDR1 and CDR2 from the germline V gene are KGHSH and LQKENI. CDR3 size: 13 residues. The CDR3 sequence: CASSPRSGNTIYF. The CDR3 DNA reads TGTGCCAGCTCACCTCGCTCTGGAAACACCATATATTTT.

The chain links TRBV5-4 to TRBJ2-5; maybe TRBD1 (5 bases). Germline V gene data show CDR1 as SGHNT and CDR2 as YYREEE (reference sequence). The CDR3 loop spans 13 amino acids. Trimming cost V 7 bases and J 2 bases, with 12 bases left between them. This CDR3 reads CASYDRLQETQYF. The CDR3 region has the DNA TGTGCCAGCTACGACAGATTACAAGAGACCCAGTACTTC.

J is TRBJ1-1 and V is TRBV7-9, with D uncertain. CDR1 is SEHNR, CDR2 FQNEAQ, per germline (reference sequence). Trimming stripped 5 bases from V and 0 bases from J, with 13 bases between. The length of the CDR3 is 15 residues. This CDR3 reads CASSPTSGVNTEAFF. The CDR3 coding sequence is TGTGCCAGCAGCCCGACGTCAGGCGTGAACACTGAAGCTTTCTTT. The full variable domain, rest sourced from reference TRBV7-9 and TRBJ1-1, is DTGVSQNPRHKITKRGQNVTFRCDPISEHNRLYWYRQTLGQGPEFLTYFQNEAQLEKSRLLSDRFSAERPKGSFSTLEIQRTEQGDSAMYLCASSPTSGVNTEAFFGQGTRLTVV.

CDR3 nucleotides: TGTGCCAGCAGTCCTCGGAACACCGGGGAGCTGTTTTTT. This codes for CASSPRNTGELFF. The chain employs TRBV2 and TRBJ2-2; D remains ambiguous. In germline, CDR1 is SNHLY, CDR2 FYNNEI. Trimming shortened V by 5 bases and J by 1 base, and 5 bases separated the two germline ends. This CDR3 is built from 13 residues.

This chain uses TRBV4-1 with TRBJ1-1; no clear D. CDR1 is MGHRA and CDR2 is YSYEKL in the germline V gene. There are 14 residues in the CDR3. The V end lost 0 bases, the J end lost 1 base, and 6 bases lay between the germline ends. This chain's CDR3 is CASSQDYWNTEAFF. CDR3 nucleotides: TGCGCCAGCAGCCAAGATTATTGGAACACTGAAGCTTTCTTT.

This clone has a single count. This sequence joins TRBV2 and TRBJ2-6; 8 bases line up with TRBD1. This CDR3 has 15 amino acids. Germline V gene sequence: CDR1 SNHLY, CDR2 FYNNEI. Trimming removed 3 bases from V and 4 bases from J; junction bases left unmatched: 2. For the CDR3, the DNA is TGTGCCAGCAGTGAGACAGGGGTGGGGGCCAACGTCCTGACTTTC. It codes for CASSETGVGANVLTF.

This rearrangement joins TRBV2 to TRBJ1-2, with 8 bases aligning to TRBD1. This CDR3 contains 13 residues. Germline V gene lookup returns CDR1 SNHLY and CDR2 FYNNEI. V lost 4 bases, J lost 6 bases, and 4 bases stayed unmatched. Here the CDR3 reads CASSVARGHGYTF. The CDR3 coding sequence is TGTGCCAGCAGTGTAGCCAGGGGGCATGGCTACACCTTC.

The J gene is TRBJ2-7, the V gene TRBV2; the D is unclear. The CDR3 spans 11 residues. The V gene's germline CDR1 is SNHLY and CDR2 FYNNEI. V was pared by 2 bases and J by 6 bases, with 5 bases between. The CDR3 is CASSERAEQYF. The DNA for the CDR3 is TGTGCCAGCAGTGAACGCGCCGAGCAGTACTTC.

This chain uses TRBV6-5 with TRBJ2-4; 7 bases are shared with TRBD1. The CDR3 contains 13 residues. J gave up 7 bases and V 3 bases, and 3 bases lay outside the gene matches. Germline V gives CDR1 MNHEY, CDR2 SVGAGI. Here the CDR3 DNA reads TGTGCCAGCAGTTATCTACAGGGGAACATTCAGTACTTC. Translating gives CASSYLQGNIQYF.

The CDR3 region is CASSRAGGDTEAFF. The DNA for the CDR3 is TGCGCCAGCAGCAGGGCGGGGGGAGACACTGAAGCTTTCTTT. The gene calls are TRBV5-1 and TRBJ1-1; D might be TRBD1 (5 bases). Germline CDR1 and CDR2: SGHRS and YFSETQ. Trimming stripped 4 bases from V and 3 bases from J, with 13 bases between. The CDR3 is made up of 14 amino acids. The whole variable domain, remainder taken from reference TRBV5-1 and TRBJ1-1, is KAGVTQTPRYLIKTRGQQVTLSCSPISGHRSVSWYQQTPGQGLQFLFEYFSETQRNKGNFPGRFSGRQFSNSRSEMNVSTLELGDSALYLCASSRAGGDTEAFFGQGTRLTVV.

This chain links TRBV7-3 with TRBJ2-1, with no clear D. This CDR3 spans 14 amino acids. V was pared by 2 bases and J by 0 bases, with 5 bases between. Germline assignment: CDR1 SGHTA and CDR2 FQGTGA. The CDR3 reads CASSLLSSYNEQFF. The CDR3 bases are TGTGCCAGCAGCTTACTTAGCTCCTACAATGAGCAGTTCTTC.

This rearrangement joins TRBV6-6 to TRBJ2-1; tentatively, D is TRBD2 (5 bases). Trimming stripped 6 bases from V and 8 bases from J, with 17 bases between. The CDR3 is made up of 14 amino acids. The germline gives CDR1 MNHNY, CDR2 SVGAGI (reference sequence). CDR3 sequence (DNA): TGTGCCAGCAGGAGGGTAGTTGCCCAGGATGAGCAGTTCTTC. Translation: CASRRVVAQDEQFF.

The chain uses TRBV5-6 and TRBJ2-7; 7 bases map to TRBD1. The CDR3 length is 16 residues. After removal of 4 bases from V and 2 bases from J, the junction contained 12 bases not matched to a gene. Germline values: CDR1 SGHDT, CDR2 YYEEEE. This chain's CDR3 is CASSGPDRVFTYEQYF. CDR3 sequence (DNA): TGTGCCAGCAGCGGGCCCGACAGGGTCTTTACCTACGAGCAGTACTTC. Full variable domain (remainder filled in from reference TRBV5-6 and TRBJ2-7): DAGVTQSPTHLIKTRGQQVTLRCSPKSGHDTVSWYQQALGQGPQFIFQYYEEEERQRGNFPDRFSGHQFPNYSSELNVNALLLGDSALYLCASSGPDRVFTYEQYFGPGTRLTVT.

The rearrangement links TRBV29-1 to TRBJ2-1, with 8 positions matching TRBD1. CDR1 SQVTM and CDR2 ANQGSEA come from the germline V gene. This CDR3 region has 12 residues. The junction had 4 bases not matched to a gene; V was cut back by 5 bases and J by 7 bases. CDR3 bases: TGCAGCGTTCGGACAGGGACGAATGAGCAGTTCTTC. Protein product: CSVRTGTNEQFF.

The chain couples TRBV6-1 to TRBJ1-2; 7 nucleotides line up with TRBD1. This CDR3 is 13 amino acids long. With 2 bases clipped from V and 7 bases from J, the junction kept 4 bases outside the gene matches. Per germline, CDR1 MNHNS and CDR2 SASEGT. The CDR3 sequence: CASSEQGVGGYTF. The CDR3 bases are TGTGCCAGCAGTGAACAGGGGGTGGGTGGCTACACCTTC.

The V gene is TRBV4-2, the J gene TRBJ2-7, with 7 bases identical to TRBD2. The ends lost 1 base at V and 5 bases at J; junction bases unmatched: 8. The CDR3 sequence is 15 residues long. Germline V lookup: CDR1 LGHNA, CDR2 YNFKEQ. CDR3 bases: TGTGCCAGCAGCCAAGGAGGCGGGGGAGGGAACGAGCAGTACTTC. Protein product: CASSQGGGGGNEQYF.

The chain combines TRBV5-1 with TRBJ2-3; 11 bases align to TRBD2. Germline V gene sequence: CDR1 SGHRS, CDR2 YFSETQ. V lost 0 bases and J lost 3; bases outside the gene matches: 3. This CDR3 is built from 16 residues. The CDR3 here is CASSLATSGGTDTQYF. CDR3 nucleotides: TGCGCCAGCAGCTTGGCTACTAGCGGGGGAACAGATACGCAGTATTTT.

In DNA, the CDR3 is TGTGCCAGCAGCCAACCGAGGGCAGGATTGAACACTGAAGCTTTCTTT. Residues: CASSQPRAGLNTEAFF. The rearrangement joins TRBV4-2 to TRBJ1-1; D is unclear. This CDR3 spans 16 amino acids. Germline loops: CDR1 LGHNA, CDR2 YNFKEQ. The ends were cut back, 2 bases at V and 0 bases at J, with 13 bases in the middle.

V and J are TRBV15 and TRBJ2-7; TRBD1 matches at 9 bases. V trimming: 0 bases; J trimming: 0 bases; junction bases outside the gene matches: 3. The CDR3 length is 16 residues. The germline V gene encodes CDR1 LNHNV and CDR2 YYDKDF (reference sequence). This CDR3 reads CATSRELQGASYEQYF. CDR3 DNA: TGTGCCACCAGCAGAGAATTACAGGGGGCCTCCTACGAGCAGTACTTC.

This chain links TRBV19 with TRBJ1-5; the match to TRBD1 covers 7 bases. This CDR3 is 15 amino acids long. V lost 10 bases and J lost 5; bases outside the gene matches: 14. Germline values: CDR1 LNHDA, CDR2 SQIVND (reference sequence). CDR3 DNA sequence: TGTGCCACCCAGAGGACCGACAGGGACCATCAGCCCCAGCATTTT. Encoded protein: CATQRTDRDHQPQHF.

In its sample, this clone was seen a few times. The V and J genes are TRBV29-1 and TRBJ2-7; D is perhaps TRBD1 (6 bases). V was trimmed by 7 bases and J by 2 bases, leaving 12 bases between them. This CDR3 comprises 12 residues. CDR1 and CDR2 (germline): SQVTM, ANQGSEA. This chain's CDR3 is CSGTDTTYEQYF. The CDR3 coding sequence is TGCAGCGGGACAGATACAACCTACGAGCAGTACTTC.